These T cell receptor beta chains were read from a single sample in a study of T-cell memory formation after mild COVID-19. MiXCR was run by TCRdb on the 5' RACE reads, yielding one entry per CDR3 protein. This sample has roughly 450,000 distinct CDR3 sequences, with roughly 18% found just once. Sequenced input: PBMCs or a T cell subset sorted from them (not recorded which). These receptors were collected from a man aged 18 to 29 who had mild COVID-19 (a few samples of this study predate the infection). Cell type and time point are not known. CDR3s include the opening cysteine and the closing phenylalanine or tryptophan. A D gene is named only where the DNA matches it firmly. Expanded clones are given a class, and other clones once, few, many or no size at all.

d_call: .; clone_size: few; v_call: TRBV4-1; j_call: TRBJ2-7; cdr3_nt: TGCGCCAGCAGTTCCGAGGGGTACTACGAGCAGTACTTC; cdr3_aa: CASSSEGYYEQYF
d_call: .; clone_size: few; v_call: TRBV5-1; j_call: TRBJ2-2; cdr3_nt: TGCGCCAGCAGCACACAGTTCACCGGGGAGCTGTTTTTT; cdr3_aa: CASSTQFTGELFF
d_call: TRBD1; clone_size: few; v_call: TRBV2; j_call: TRBJ2-7; cdr3_nt: TGTGCCAGCAGTGAAGCTTGGACAGGAGGCGAGCAGTACTTC; cdr3_aa: CASSEAWTGGEQYF
d_call: .; clone_size: .; v_call: TRBV9; j_call: TRBJ1-1; cdr3_nt: TGTGCCAGCTCCATGGAAAGAGCTTTCTTT; cdr3_aa: CASSMERAFF
d_call: .; clone_size: .; v_call: TRBV5-1; j_call: TRBJ2-3; cdr3_nt: TGCGCCAGCAGCTTGTACGGGGCTAGCACAGATACGCAGTATTTT; cdr3_aa: CASSLYGASTDTQYF
d_call: TRBD1; clone_size: .; v_call: TRBV20-1; j_call: TRBJ1-1; cdr3_nt: TGCAGTGCTAGACTAGTCCCGGGACAGGGGGTAAGGTTGAAGAACACTGAAGCTTTCTTT; cdr3_aa: CSARLVPGQGVRLKNTEAFF
d_call: .; clone_size: few; v_call: TRBV7-2; j_call: TRBJ2-3; cdr3_nt: TGTGCCAGCAGCCGCGGAAGGTCGGACGGTCCCGGGTATTTT; cdr3_aa: CASSRGRSDGPGYF
d_call: .; clone_size: few; v_call: TRBV28; j_call: TRBJ2-6; cdr3_nt: TGTGCCAGCAGTTACCGACTCTCGGGGGCCAACGTCCTGACTTTC; cdr3_aa: CASSYRLSGANVLTF
d_call: TRBD1; clone_size: .; v_call: TRBV4-3; j_call: TRBJ2-2; cdr3_nt: TGCGCCAGCAGCCAAGATTGGACAGGGGCGACCGGGGAGCTGTTTTTT; cdr3_aa: CASSQDWTGATGELFF
d_call: .; clone_size: .; v_call: TRBV14; j_call: TRBJ1-6; cdr3_nt: TGTGCCAGCAGCCAAGGACCCCGCGCCCTCCACTTT; cdr3_aa: CASSQGPRALHF
d_call: .; clone_size: .; v_call: TRBV3-1; j_call: TRBJ2-2; cdr3_nt: TGTGCCAGCAGCCAAACCTTAACCGGGGAGCTGTTTTTT; cdr3_aa: CASSQTLTGELFF
d_call: .; clone_size: .; v_call: TRBV20-1; j_call: TRBJ1-3; cdr3_nt: TGCAGTGCTAGCCCCCTGAGGTGGAGCTCTGGAAACACCATATATTTT; cdr3_aa: CSASPLRWSSGNTIYF
d_call: .; clone_size: .; v_call: TRBV6-5; j_call: TRBJ1-4; cdr3_nt: TGTGCCAGCAGTTACGGGCGGCCTAATGAAAAACTGTTTTTT; cdr3_aa: CASSYGRPNEKLFF
d_call: .; clone_size: few; v_call: TRBV30; j_call: TRBJ2-3; cdr3_nt: TGTGCCTTCGCGGCTTTAGATACGCAGTATTTT; cdr3_aa: CAFAALDTQYF
d_call: .; clone_size: few; v_call: TRBV3-1; j_call: TRBJ2-5; cdr3_nt: TGTGCCAGCAGCCGAAGGACTGCGAAAGAGACCCAGTACTTC; cdr3_aa: CASSRRTAKETQYF
d_call: .; clone_size: .; v_call: TRBV7-9; j_call: TRBJ2-1; cdr3_nt: TGTGCCAGCAGCCGAAGGACTGTCTCCTACAATGAGCAGTTCTTC; cdr3_aa: CASSRRTVSYNEQFF
d_call: TRBD2; clone_size: few; v_call: TRBV5-1; j_call: TRBJ2-3; cdr3_nt: TGCGCCAGCAGCTCAGCGGGGGGGCGGGACACAGATACGCAGTATTTT; cdr3_aa: CASSSAGGRDTDTQYF
d_call: TRBD2; clone_size: medium-sized; v_call: TRBV4-1; j_call: TRBJ2-1; cdr3_nt: TGCGCCAGCAGCCAAGAACGCGGGGGGTATGATGAGCAGTTCTTC; cdr3_aa: CASSQERGGYDEQFF
d_call: .; clone_size: few; v_call: TRBV9; j_call: TRBJ1-1; cdr3_nt: TGTGCCAGCAGCGTAGGCGGAATCATGAACACTGAAGCTTTCTTT; cdr3_aa: CASSVGGIMNTEAFF
d_call: TRBD1; clone_size: once; v_call: TRBV18; j_call: TRBJ1-1; cdr3_nt: TGTGCCAGCGCACCAGACAGGGCGGAGACTGAAGCTTTCTTT; cdr3_aa: CASAPDRAETEAFF
d_call: TRBD1; clone_size: .; v_call: TRBV4-3; j_call: TRBJ2-7; cdr3_nt: TGCGCCAGCAGCCAAGGGGACAGGGGCTACGAGCAGTACTTC; cdr3_aa: CASSQGDRGYEQYF
d_call: TRBD1; clone_size: few; v_call: TRBV12-3/TRBV12-4; j_call: TRBJ2-7; cdr3_nt: TGTGCCAGCAGTGCGGGGGACAGGGGCTACTACGAGCAGTACTTC; cdr3_aa: CASSAGDRGYYEQYF
d_call: TRBD1; clone_size: few; v_call: TRBV7-9; j_call: TRBJ1-4; cdr3_nt: TGTGCCAGCAGCTTATCAGGGGGCGAAAAACTGTTTTTT; cdr3_aa: CASSLSGGEKLFF
d_call: TRBD2; clone_size: few; v_call: TRBV7-8; j_call: TRBJ2-1; cdr3_nt: TGTGCCAGCAGCTTCGGGACTAGCGGGGGACTGTACAATGAGCAGTTCTTC; cdr3_aa: CASSFGTSGGLYNEQFF
d_call: .; clone_size: .; v_call: TRBV7-9; j_call: TRBJ2-2; cdr3_nt: TGTGCCAGCAGCTTGGAGGCATGGGGTACCACCGGGGAGCTGTTTTTT; cdr3_aa: CASSLEAWGTTGELFF
d_call: .; clone_size: few; v_call: TRBV5-1; j_call: TRBJ2-3; cdr3_nt: TGCGCCAGCAGCCCTCTTGGCATAACAGATACGCAGTATTTT; cdr3_aa: CASSPLGITDTQYF
d_call: TRBD1; clone_size: .; v_call: TRBV5-1; j_call: TRBJ1-1; cdr3_nt: TGCGCCAGCAGCTTGGCTCGACAGGGGAGTGAAGCTTTCTTT; cdr3_aa: CASSLARQGSEAFF
d_call: TRBD1; clone_size: .; v_call: TRBV7-2; j_call: TRBJ1-1; cdr3_nt: TGTGCCAGCAGCTACACGACAGGGGGCCCTGAAGCTTTCTTT; cdr3_aa: CASSYTTGGPEAFF